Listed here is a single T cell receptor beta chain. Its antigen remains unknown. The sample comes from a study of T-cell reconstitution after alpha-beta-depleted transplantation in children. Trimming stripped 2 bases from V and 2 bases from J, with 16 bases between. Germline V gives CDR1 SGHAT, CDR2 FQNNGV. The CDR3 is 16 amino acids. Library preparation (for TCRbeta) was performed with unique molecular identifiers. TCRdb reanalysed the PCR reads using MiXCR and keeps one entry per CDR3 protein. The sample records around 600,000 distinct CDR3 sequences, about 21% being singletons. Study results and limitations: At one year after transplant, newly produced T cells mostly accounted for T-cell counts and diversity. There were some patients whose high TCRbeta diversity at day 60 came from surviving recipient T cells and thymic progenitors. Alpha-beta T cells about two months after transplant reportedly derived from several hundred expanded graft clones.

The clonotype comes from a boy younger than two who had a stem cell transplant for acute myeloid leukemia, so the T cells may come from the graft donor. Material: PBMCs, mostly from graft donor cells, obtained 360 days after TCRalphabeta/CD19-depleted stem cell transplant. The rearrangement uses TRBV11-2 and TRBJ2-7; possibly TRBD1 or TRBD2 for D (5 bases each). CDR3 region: CASSLRWDPGTYEQYV. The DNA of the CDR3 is TGTGCCAGCAGCTTACGTTGGGACCCGGGGACCTACGAGCAGTACGTC.